This T cell receptor (beta chain) emerged from a study of T cell responses to AZD1222 COVID-19 vaccine. Per germline, CDR1 SEHNR and CDR2 FQNEAQ (reference sequence). The CDR3 is made up of 14 amino acids. V was pared by 6 bases and J by 0 bases, with 11 bases between. Assay: immunoSEQ multiplex PCR; the TCRdb copy retains only in-frame clones and omits some. The sample yields some 200,000 clones, approximately 91% seen once. The sequence derives from an adult in good health. This sequence joins TRBV7-9 and TRBJ2-5; D call uncertain. The input for sequencing was peripheral blood, taken on day 0 of AZD1222 vaccination. The CDR3 reads CASRATVYQETQYF. The CDR3 DNA is TGTGCCAGCAGAGCGACGGTGTACCAAGAGACCCAGTACTTC.